The 24 T cell receptor beta chains below all came from one sample that was sequenced in a study of T cells in Graves' hyperthyroidism and ophthalmopathy. RNA transcripts served as the template for amplifying TCR beta CDR3 regions. The study used the HTBI primer set for a first-round RT-PCR of the TCR CDR3. From the multiplex PCR reads, TCRdb called clonotypes with MiXCR, one entry per CDR3 protein. The sample contains 730,000 or so distinct CDR3 sequences, roughly a sixth of which appear only once. Input material: blood. These receptors were obtained from a woman between 45 and 60 years old with Graves' hyperthyroidism that later progressed to Graves' ophthalmopathy.

The V and J genes are TRBV19 and TRBJ2-2, with 9 bases identical to TRBD1. The CDR3 consists of 16 residues. V dropped 7 bases and J dropped 3; count of bases not matched to a gene: 9. CDR1 is LNHDA and CDR2 is SQIVND in the germline V gene (reference sequence). DNA of the CDR3: TGTGCCAGTACCTCACAAAGGACAGGGGACACCGGGGAGCTGTTTTTT. It codes for CASTSQRTGDTGELFF.

In nucleotides, the CDR3 is TGCGCCAGCAGCCCCGGGACAGGATCGACAGCTGGCTACACCTTC. Translating it yields CASSPGTGSTAGYTF. V is TRBV5-1 and J is TRBJ1-2; 8 positions match TRBD1. The CDR3 runs 15 residues. V shed 4 bases and J 7 bases; nucleotides not matched to a gene: 12. CDR1 is SGHRS, CDR2 YFSETQ, per germline.

V gene TRBV30 combines with J gene TRBJ2-1, with 8 bases that match TRBD2. Losses at the gene ends were 8 bases for V and 0 bases for J; bases not matched to a gene: 9. Germline assignment: CDR1 GTSNPN and CDR2 SVGIG (reference sequence). This CDR3 has 15 residues. CDR3 sequence: CAGRGGSGSYNEQFF. DNA for the CDR3: TGTGCCGGACGGGGGGGCAGTGGCTCCTACAATGAGCAGTTCTTC.

The chain uses TRBV20-1 and TRBJ2-1; 7 bases fit TRBD2. Per the germline V gene, CDR1 is DFQATT and CDR2 is SNEGSKA (reference sequence). The CDR3 covers 17 residues. Losses at the gene ends were 0 bases for V and 9 bases for J; bases not matched to a gene: 17. CDR3 residues: CSARDNLLWGGSSEQFF. The CDR3 nucleotides read TGCAGTGCTAGAGATAATCTGTTGTGGGGGGGGAGCAGTGAGCAGTTCTTC.

The chain recombines TRBV10-2 with TRBJ2-7, with TRBD2 matching over 10 bases. Germline CDR1 is WSHSY and CDR2 is SAAADI. Trimming removed 4 bases from V and 5 bases from J; junction bases left unmatched: 11. The CDR3 contains 16 residues. The DNA of the CDR3 is TGCGCCAGCAGTGGATCAGCGGGGGGGGGCAAAGACGAGCAGTACTTC. Protein product: CASSGSAGGGKDEQYF.

This clonotype was counted only a few times. The rearrangement uses TRBV7-9 and TRBJ1-2; no reliable D call. Germline values: CDR1 SEHNR, CDR2 FQNEAQ (reference sequence). This CDR3 has 15 amino acids. The germline V and J ends were trimmed by 7 bases and 0 bases, with 15 bases remaining between them. The CDR3 region has the DNA TGTGCCAGCAACCCGGAGCGCGGTACTAACTATGGCTACACCTTC. It translates to CASNPERGTNYGYTF.

V usage is TRBV10-3 and J usage is TRBJ1-2, with TRBD1 matching 8 bases. Germline CDR1 is ENHRY and CDR2 is SYGVKD. The CDR3 totals 15 residues. J lost 1 base, V lost 7 bases, and 8 bases had no gene match. Here the CDR3 DNA reads TGTGCCATCAACCCGACAGGGGAAGGTAACTATGGCTACACCTTC. The encoded protein is CAINPTGEGNYGYTF.

This clonotype was seen repeatedly, ten times or more. The chain is built from TRBV6-1 and TRBJ2-7; the match to TRBD2 covers 9 bases. This CDR3 region has 14 residues. After removal of 9 bases from V and 4 bases from J, the junction contained 10 bases not matched to a gene. Germline loops: CDR1 MNHNS, CDR2 SASEGT. The CDR3 is CASHESGGMYEQYF. The CDR3 coding sequence is TGTGCCAGTCACGAGAGCGGGGGGATGTACGAGCAGTACTTC.

The chain employs TRBV6-4 and TRBJ2-1, with 13 bases matching TRBD2. Germline V gives CDR1 MRHNA, CDR2 SNTAGT. V shed 4 bases and J 7 bases; nucleotides not matched to a gene: 4. This CDR3 spans 15 amino acids. The chain's CDR3 is CASSVELAGGNEQFF. In nucleotides, the CDR3 is TGTGCCAGCAGTGTGGAACTAGCGGGGGGGAATGAGCAGTTCTTC.

The chain is built from TRBV13 and TRBJ1-1; D is uncertain. Trimming removed 5 bases at V and 2 bases at J, with 12 bases between. Germline V gives CDR1 PRHDT, CDR2 FYEKMQ (reference sequence). The CDR3 totals 14 residues. This CDR3 is CASSDRGFNTEAFF. The CDR3 DNA follows: TGTGCCAGCAGCGACCGGGGTTTCAACACTGAAGCTTTCTTT.

At least ten counts were recorded for this clonotype. The rearrangement uses TRBV20-1 and TRBJ2-3; D perhaps matches TRBD2 (6 bases). Deletions cut 6 bases from V and 4 bases from J, with 17 bases between. CDR3 length: 14 residues. CDR1 is DFQATT, CDR2 SNEGSKA, per germline (reference sequence). The CDR3 region has the DNA TGCAGTGCAAAGTGGGGGGAGGTCGCAGATACGCAGTATTTT. Translated, it gives CSAKWGEVADTQYF.

The rearrangement links TRBV9 to TRBJ2-3; 8 nucleotides match TRBD2. In germline, CDR1 is SGDLS, CDR2 YYNGEE. There are 15 residues in the CDR3. The J segment lost 3 bases and the V segment lost 0 bases, leaving 3 bases of the junction unmatched. The CDR3 sequence: CASSVGAGGTDTQYF. CDR3 bases: TGTGCCAGCAGCGTAGGGGCGGGGGGTACAGATACGCAGTATTTT.

A few counts support this clonotype. The rearrangement links TRBV7-8 to TRBJ1-5; D remains ambiguous. CDR1 is SGHVS, CDR2 FQNEAQ, per germline. This CDR3 contains 15 residues. Trimming removed 1 base from V and 3 bases from J, with 10 bases in between. CDR3 sequence (DNA): TGTGCCAGCAGCTTAGAGCAAGCCTTCAATCAGCCCCAGCATTTT. Translating gives CASSLEQAFNQPQHF.

The rearrangement links TRBV11-2 to TRBJ1-1; D is unclear. CDR1 is SGHAT, CDR2 FQNNGV, per germline. The CDR3 is 13 residues long. The V gene lost 5 bases and the J gene lost 12 bases, with 19 bases spanning the gap. Here the CDR3 reads CASSPVSDRMSFF. The CDR3 DNA sequence: TGTGCCAGCAGCCCTGTCTCGGATCGTATGTCTTTCTTT.

The genes are TRBV9 and TRBJ2-7; 8 bases fit TRBD1. With 0 bases clipped from V and 5 bases from J, the junction kept 7 bases outside the gene matches. The CDR3 is 15 amino acids. Germline CDR1 and CDR2: SGDLS and YYNGEE. The DNA for the CDR3 is TGTGCCAGCAGCGTAGGGACAGGGCCCCCCAACGAGCAGTACTTC. Its protein product is CASSVGTGPPNEQYF.

The chain links TRBV20-1 to TRBJ1-1; tentatively, D is TRBD1 (5 bases). The CDR3 totals 13 residues. Germline V gene lookup returns CDR1 DFQATT and CDR2 SNEGSKA (reference sequence). Trimming stripped 6 bases from V and 4 bases from J, with 15 bases between. The CDR3 bases are TGCAGTGCCAAGGGGTTGTGGGGCACTGAAGCTTTCTTT. It encodes CSAKGLWGTEAFF.

The V call is TRBV19, the J call TRBJ1-2; D is unresolved. Germline loops: CDR1 LNHDA, CDR2 SQIVND (reference sequence). The CDR3 length is 15 residues. V lost 7 bases and J lost 0, with 15 bases in between. Written as DNA, the CDR3 is TGTGCCAGTACCAAACCCTTCGGTGCTAACTATGGCTACACCTTC. Protein sequence: CASTKPFGANYGYTF.

This clonotype occurred many times. The CDR3, as DNA: TGTGCCAGCAGCTTAGATTGGCGGGGGACCCAGTACTTC. It yields the protein CASSLDWRGTQYF. The chain has TRBV11-2 and TRBJ2-5; weak D call: TRBD2 (6 bases). V dropped 0 bases and J dropped 7 bases, with 9 bases sitting between them. The V gene's germline CDR1 is SGHAT and CDR2 FQNNGV. This CDR3 region has 13 residues.

This clonotype showed up many times. The rearrangement links TRBV2 to TRBJ2-1; 7 positions agree with TRBD2. From germline, CDR1 is SNHLY and CDR2 FYNNEI. The V gene end was trimmed by 6 bases and the J gene end by 8 bases; junction bases not matched to a gene: 7. The length of the CDR3 is 13 residues. CDR3 in DNA: TGTGCCAGCAGCAGACTAGCTAGGGATGAGCAGTTCTTC. Its translation: CASSRLARDEQFF.

This clonotype was observed at least ten times. The chain employs TRBV27 and TRBJ1-5; 8 bases line up with TRBD1. The CDR3 is made up of 16 amino acids. Germline trimming cut 0 bases from V and 9 bases from J; bases unmatched to any gene: 10. From germline, CDR1 is MNHEY and CDR2 SMNVEV (reference sequence). CDR3 coding DNA: TGTGCCAGCAGTTTATCGGCGACAGGGGTCGGGTTGCCCCAGCATTTT. The encoded protein is CASSLSATGVGLPQHF.

The rearrangement joins TRBV19 to TRBJ1-2, with a tentative D call TRBD1 (5 bases). Germline lookup yields CDR1 LNHDA and CDR2 SQIVND (reference sequence). This CDR3 has 12 residues. The V end was cut by 7 bases, the J end by 8 bases, with 14 bases between. CDR3 DNA sequence: TGTGCCAGTACAGGGACGGTCTGGGGCTACACCTTC. It specifies CASTGTVWGYTF.

At least ten counts were recorded for this clonotype. The chain has TRBV5-1 and TRBJ2-3; 8 bases align to TRBD2. V lost 7 bases, J lost 4 bases, and 8 bases stayed unmatched. CDR3 length equals 14 residues. Germline V CDR1 and CDR2: SGHRS, YFSETQ. The CDR3 sequence is CASAPGGVADTQYF. CDR3 nucleotides: TGCGCCAGCGCTCCGGGGGGGGTGGCAGATACGCAGTATTTT.

This clonotype was counted at least ten times. The V call is TRBV3-1, the J call TRBJ2-3; TRBD2 agrees at 12 bases. Germline trimming cut 6 bases from V and 0 bases from J; bases unmatched to any gene: 16. In germline, CDR1 is LGHDT, CDR2 YNNKEL (reference sequence). The CDR3 is 20 residues long. The CDR3 protein is CASRQSLLTSGGPSTDTQYF. The DNA of the CDR3 is TGTGCCAGCAGGCAAAGTCTATTAACTAGCGGGGGGCCTAGCACAGATACGCAGTATTTT.

This chain links TRBV30 with TRBJ1-1; D is perhaps TRBD1 (5 bases). Germline assignment: CDR1 GTSNPN and CDR2 SVGIG (reference sequence). The V end was cut by 4 bases, the J end by 5 bases, with 14 bases between. The CDR3 is 13 residues long. CDR3: CAWKDNPGTEAFF. CDR3 DNA sequence: TGTGCCTGGAAGGACAACCCGGGAACTGAAGCTTTCTTT.